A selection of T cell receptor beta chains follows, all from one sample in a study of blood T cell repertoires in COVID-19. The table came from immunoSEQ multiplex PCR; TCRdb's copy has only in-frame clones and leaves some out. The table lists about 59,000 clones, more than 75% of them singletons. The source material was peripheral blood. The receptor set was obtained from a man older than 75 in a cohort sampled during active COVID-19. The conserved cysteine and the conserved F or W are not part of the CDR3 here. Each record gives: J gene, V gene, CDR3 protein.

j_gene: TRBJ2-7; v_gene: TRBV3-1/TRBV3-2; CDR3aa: ASSRAGKEAFWYEQY
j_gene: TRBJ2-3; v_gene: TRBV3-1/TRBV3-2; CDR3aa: ASSHRQGGTDTQY
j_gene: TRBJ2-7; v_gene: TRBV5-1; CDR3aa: ASSAGTGGYEQY
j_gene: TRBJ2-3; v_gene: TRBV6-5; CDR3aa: ASSLSDTQY
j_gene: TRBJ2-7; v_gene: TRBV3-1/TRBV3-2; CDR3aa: ASSQNAGSVEQY
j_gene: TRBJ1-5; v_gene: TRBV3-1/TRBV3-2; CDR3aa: ASSPGLRQPQH
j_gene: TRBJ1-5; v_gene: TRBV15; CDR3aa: ATSRGGGQVSNQPQH
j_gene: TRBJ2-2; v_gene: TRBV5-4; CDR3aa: ASSPQGASTGELF
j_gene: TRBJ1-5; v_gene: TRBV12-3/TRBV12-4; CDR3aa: ASSPLQAQPQH
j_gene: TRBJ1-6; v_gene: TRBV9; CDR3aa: ASSGQGFGSYNSPLH
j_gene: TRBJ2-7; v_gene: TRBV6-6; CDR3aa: ASNPGGPYEQY
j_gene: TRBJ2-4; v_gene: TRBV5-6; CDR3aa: ASSRGLGATLAKNIQY
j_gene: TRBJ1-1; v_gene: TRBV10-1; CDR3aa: ASSERTGLAEAF
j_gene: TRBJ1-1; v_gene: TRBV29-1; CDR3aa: SAGQGSNTEAF
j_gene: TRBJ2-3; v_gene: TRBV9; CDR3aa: ASSPGQVHSGDTQY
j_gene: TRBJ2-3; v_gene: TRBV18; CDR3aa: ASSQTGVDTQY
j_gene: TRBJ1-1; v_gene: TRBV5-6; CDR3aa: ASSPEAGNTEAF
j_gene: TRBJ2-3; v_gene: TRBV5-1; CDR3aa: ASRTSGSKDTQY
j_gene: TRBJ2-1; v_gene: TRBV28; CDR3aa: ASSSLSGRGYNEQF
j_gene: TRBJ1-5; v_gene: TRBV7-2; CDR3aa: ASSLASSGGGQPQH
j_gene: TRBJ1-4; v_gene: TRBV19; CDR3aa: ASSRTGDYNEKLF
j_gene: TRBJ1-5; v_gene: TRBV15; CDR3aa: ATSRTRGYSNQPQH
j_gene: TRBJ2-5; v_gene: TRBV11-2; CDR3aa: ASSTRQGSAETQY
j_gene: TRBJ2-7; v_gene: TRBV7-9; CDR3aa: ASTHAGQGSHEQY
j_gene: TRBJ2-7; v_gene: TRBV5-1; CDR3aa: ASSLSGSSYEQY
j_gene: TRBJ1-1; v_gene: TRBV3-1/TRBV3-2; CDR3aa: ASSQGGGTTEAF
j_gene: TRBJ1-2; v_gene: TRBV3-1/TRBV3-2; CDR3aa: ASSQQTGLNYGYT
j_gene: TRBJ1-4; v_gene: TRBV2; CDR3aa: ASYGQINEKLF
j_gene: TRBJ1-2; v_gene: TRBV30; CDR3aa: AWVSDRGHGYT
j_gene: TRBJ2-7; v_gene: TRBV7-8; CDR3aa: ASSYGGRRLAGGSSYEQY
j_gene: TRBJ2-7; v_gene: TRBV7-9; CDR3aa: ASSWTGGMDEQY
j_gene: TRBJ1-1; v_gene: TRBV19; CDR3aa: ASSIPPGNTEAF
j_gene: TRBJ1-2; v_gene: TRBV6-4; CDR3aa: ASSPEGVYGYT